This record covers a single TCR beta chain. The antigen it recognizes is unknown. No base qualities exist here, and no much larger clone lies one base off it. Peripheral blood CD8+ and CD4+ T cells from healthy donors, Susac syndrome patients and multiple sclerosis patients were profiled by high-throughput TCR beta sequencing. Healthy donors were age- and sex-matched controls. Bulk CD8+ and CD4+ T cells were purified by magnetic negative isolation, whereas CD8+ TEMRA cells were enriched by FACS. Blood was drawn into EDTA tubes, processed within 24 hours, and PBMCs were isolated by density gradient centrifugation. PBMCs intended for TCR sequencing were cryopreserved in liquid nitrogen and were subsequently thawed in a 37 degrees C water bath. Purity of sorted or isolated CD4+, CD8+ and CD8+ TEMRA cells was at least 90%. These data are taken from a study of CD8 T cells in Susac syndrome (dated 2019 in TCRdb). A note on the overall study: Repertoire sequencing was used to test whether CD8+ T cell activation and differentiation in Susac syndrome was antigen driven.

RNA was extracted with the RNeasy kit and about 0.5 to 1 ug was reverse transcribed using random hexamers. TCR beta CDR3 regions were amplified with the immunoSEQ multiplex PCR assay covering 54 Vbeta and 13 Jbeta segments. PCR amplification bias was corrected using a synthetic template baseline for primer optimization and computational correction. Per the source publication's procedure: Reads were assigned to V, D and J genes according to IMGT and analyzed in immunoSEQ Analyzer, with only productive sequences retained. Clonality was computed as one minus Shannon entropy normalized by log2 of the number of productive unique sequences. For each patient and control, public and private clones were evaluated within the 100 most prevalent clones. A clone was defined as Susac-specific if it was absent from the healthy and MS cohorts, from some 980 published viral clones and from other ImmuneACCESS disease sequences. TCRdb took the public reads, trimmed them with fastp at Q25, ran MiXCR for clone calling and kept in-frame beta chains. Duplicate CDR3 protein sequences are folded into a single record with the most common DNA and genes. The V and J calls, along with clone size, are taken from TCRdb and not from the paper's own processing. The sample table shows fewer than 200,000 distinct CDR3 sequences, and about 95% are seen once. The ten largest clones capture less than 0.12% of the sample.

Broad study findings and their caveats: The number of individuals in the TCR sequencing and HLA analysis was acknowledged as relatively small.

The CDR3 goes from the cysteine to the phenylalanine over 12 residues. The read is trimmed to its CDR3 DNA, 36 bases read in frame from base 1. The V end loses 2 bases and the J end loses 7 bases, and a stretch of 8 bases separates them. Per the germline V gene (reference sequence), SEHNR is the CDR1 and FQNEAQ is the CDR2. This clonotype originated in a human donor in good health. Sequenced material: CD4+ T cells from PBMCs. Recombination joined TRBV7-9 with TRBJ1-1; the D segment could be TRBD1, given 5 matching bases. The CDR3: CASSLTQGEAFF. The DNA is as follows: TGTGCCAGCAGCTTAACCCAGGGTGAAGCTTTCTTT.